The clone carrying this TCR beta chain is labeled medium-sized. TCRdb processed the 5' RACE reads anew with MiXCR; each CDR3 protein has one entry. Found here are roughly 25,000 distinct CDR3 sequences, about 3.8% of them singletons; the top ten hold under 8%. The sample is drawn from a study of early T cells in non-severe SARS-CoV-2 infection. This CDR3 contains 15 residues. Input material: whole blood. This chain joins TRBV12-2 and TRBJ2-7; TRBD2, the table's D call, lacks a check against the DNA. TRBV12-2 is given as a pseudogene. This TCR was recovered from an adult who was a healthcare worker with PCR-confirmed SARS-CoV-2 infection or an uninfected control (not recorded which). The CDR3 here is CASRLEWEGVYEQYF. CDR3 DNA: TGTGCAAGTCGCTTAGAGTGGGAGGGAGTTTACGAGCAGTACTTC.